What follows describes a single TCR beta chain. Its specificity is unknown. PCR involved 60 Vbeta and 13 Jbeta primers. Measured with immunoSEQ multiplex PCR; TCRdb has only the in-frame clones, and not every one. This repertoire shows hundreds of thousands of clones, 82% found once; its top ten account for about 0.58%. The data belong to a study of cytomegalovirus exposure and HLA in healthy donors. Notes on the study in general: Apart from CMV serostatus, no immune exposure information was available.

CDR1 KGHSH and CDR2 LQKENI come from the germline V gene. V lost 1 base, J lost 3 bases, and 3 bases stayed unmatched. This CDR3 spans 16 amino acids. The sequence came from a woman in her thirties or forties in good health and CMV-seronegative. The sample consisted of PBMCs. V gene TRBV18 combines with J gene TRBJ2-6, with 7 positions matching TRBD1. CDR3 sequence reads: CASSPRRTGGANVLTF. DNA of the CDR3: TGTGCCAGCTCACCACGAAGGACAGGTGGGGCCAACGTCCTGACTTTC.